This TCR beta chain was captured by sequencing in a study of vaccination effects on CD4 cells after COVID-19. The study, taken as a whole, reports: Few convalescent patients were included, and no early post-infection timepoints were sampled.

Peptide-pool stimulation followed by sequencing identified expanded antigen-specific CD4+ clonotypes in the ViraFEST assay. Upon completion of about 10 days in culture, CD4+ T cells were isolated. The vaccine recipients had no prior SARS-CoV-2 infection, with negative nucleocapsid antibodies. This clone showed up just once. Its antigen is undetermined. Clones were read by immunoSEQ multiplex PCR, and TCRdb kept only the in-frame ones, dropping some. Among about 73,000 clones listed, approximately 74% were seen once. This TCR was recovered from a human donor who received a COVID-19 vaccine. The sample consisted of CD4+ T cells from PBMCs cultured with HCoV-NL63 spike peptides, taken before COVID-19 vaccination.

CDR3 in DNA: TGTGCCAGCAGGGTTGGGGATATACTGGATACGCAGTATTTT. Protein: CASRVGDILDTQYF. The gene calls are TRBV2 and TRBJ2-3; D gene uncertain. Germline values: CDR1 SNHLY, CDR2 FYNNEI. The germline V and J ends were trimmed by 6 bases and 6 bases, with 16 bases remaining between them. This CDR3 spans 14 amino acids.